This TCR beta chain was obtained from a study of T-cell reconstitution after alpha-beta-depleted transplantation in children. Study-wide results and limits: Several hundred graft clones that had expanded were reportedly the source of alpha-beta T cells about two months after transplant. After one year, T-cell counts and TCRbeta diversity mostly came from new T cells.

As it was prepared, the TCRbeta library received unique molecular identifiers. TCRdb redid the calling of the PCR reads with MiXCR, one entry per CDR3 protein. The table has 600,000 to 800,000 distinct CDR3 sequences, 13% seen once. This clonotype appeared many times. The antigen remains undetermined. Deletions cut 0 bases from V and 3 bases from J, with 11 bases between. Germline loops: CDR1 MNHEY, CDR2 SVGAGI. This CDR3 region has 15 residues. The sequence was collected from a girl aged 2-9 years with congenital amegakaryocytic thrombocytopenia, due to receive a stem cell transplant. V is TRBV6-5 and J is TRBJ1-2; possibly TRBD1 for D (5 bases). The source material was PBMCs, sampled before TCRalphabeta/CD19-depleted stem cell transplant. The DNA for the CDR3 is TGTGCCAGCAGTTACTCGAGGGACGGATACTATGGCTACACCTTC. Its translation is CASSYSRDGYYGYTF.